The 14 T cell receptor beta chains below come from one sample, sequenced in a study of cytomegalovirus exposure and HLA in healthy donors. The PCR used 60 Vbeta and 13 Jbeta primers. Assay: immunoSEQ multiplex PCR; the TCRdb copy retains only in-frame clones and omits some. This sample has tens of thousands of clones, with about three quarters found just once. The sample taken for sequencing was PBMCs. The origin of the receptors is a woman aged 40 to 50 in good health and CMV-seropositive.

This clone came up a few times. This chain uses TRBV19 with TRBJ1-1, with 8 nucleotides matching TRBD1. The CDR3 contains 16 residues. From germline, CDR1 is LNHDA and CDR2 SQIVND (reference sequence). V dropped 6 bases and J dropped 1; count of bases not matched to a gene: 10. CDR3 region: CASRIFTGGPNTEAFF. DNA for the CDR3: TGTGCCAGTAGAATTTTTACAGGGGGACCGAACACTGAAGCTTTCTTT.

The V gene is TRBV19, the J gene TRBJ1-1, with D tentatively TRBD1 (6 bases). This CDR3 has 14 residues. V dropped 2 bases and J dropped 4 bases, with 11 bases sitting between them. Germline values: CDR1 LNHDA, CDR2 SQIVND (reference sequence). The CDR3 DNA reads as TGTGCCAGTAGTATAACAGGGCTGGGCACTGAAGCTTTCTTT. Encoded protein: CASSITGLGTEAFF.

This clone was found once. The chain couples TRBV6-4 to TRBJ1-4; 8 nucleotides line up with TRBD1. Germline lookup yields CDR1 MRHNA and CDR2 SNTAGT. V lost 6 bases and J lost 8; bases outside the gene matches: 11. The CDR3 totals 15 residues. In nucleotides, the CDR3 is TGTGCCAGCAGACCCACCCCAGGGGGCGAGGAAAAACTGTTTTTT. Its translation: CASRPTPGGEEKLFF.

The rearrangement links TRBV11-3 to TRBJ1-3; TRBD1 aligns across 8 bases. Trimming removed 5 bases from V and 3 bases from J; junction bases left unmatched: 6. This CDR3 spans 15 amino acids. Germline CDR1 reads SGHNT; CDR2 reads YENEEA. Written as DNA, the CDR3 is TGTGCCAGCAGCCAAACAGGGGGTGGTGGAAACACCATATATTTT. It encodes CASSQTGGGGNTIYF.

The CDR3 is CASSPPTGGVYNEQFF. CDR3 in DNA: TGTGCCAGCAGCCCGCCGACAGGGGGGGTATACAATGAGCAGTTCTTC. V usage is TRBV7-8 and J usage is TRBJ2-1, with TRBD1 matching over 9 bases. In germline, CDR1 is SGHVS, CDR2 FQNEAQ. The CDR3 runs to 16 residues. Trimming took 5 bases from V and 4 from J; bases not matched to a gene: 9.

The J gene is TRBJ2-7, the V gene TRBV4-2, with D tentatively TRBD1 (6 bases). The length of the CDR3 is 17 residues. Germline CDR1 reads LGHNA; CDR2 reads YNFKEQ. V lost 4 bases to trimming and J lost 4 bases, with 23 bases between them. For the CDR3, the DNA is TGTGCCAGCAGCCCTACAGAGGGGGATCCGACCTTTTACGAGCAGTACTTC. Its protein product is CASSPTEGDPTFYEQYF.

This clone counts as medium-sized. The chain couples TRBV10-3 to TRBJ2-7; D is unclear. The germline V and J ends were trimmed by 5 bases and 2 bases, with 4 bases remaining between them. The germline V gene has CDR1 ENHRY and CDR2 SYGVKD. The CDR3 is 11 amino acids. This chain's CDR3 is CAISSAYEQYF. The CDR3 nucleotides are TGTGCCATCAGTTCAGCCTACGAGCAGTACTTC.

A few counts support this clone. The gene calls are TRBV6-1 and TRBJ2-3; 7 positions agree with TRBD1. Germline CDR1 and CDR2: MNHNS and SASEGT. J gave up 4 bases and V 7 bases, and 8 bases lay outside the gene matches. CDR3 length: 14 residues. The CDR3 protein is CASTTGQGADTQYF. CDR3 coding DNA: TGTGCCAGCACGACAGGGCAGGGGGCAGATACGCAGTATTTT.

This chain uses TRBV16 with TRBJ2-3; D might be TRBD2 (6 bases). Trimming left V 8 bases short and J 5 bases short, with 26 bases between. CDR3 length: 17 amino acids. Germline V gene data show CDR1 as KGHSY and CDR2 as FQNENV. CDR3: CASCRFTPGVGGDTQYF. As DNA, the CDR3 is TGTGCCAGCTGCCGATTCACCCCGGGAGTCGGTGGAGATACGCAGTATTTT.

This chain joins TRBV5-1 and TRBJ1-2; D perhaps matches TRBD1 (5 bases). V was shortened by 0 bases and J by 4 bases, with 10 bases between the two germline ends. Germline-derived CDR1 and CDR2 are SGHRS and YFSETQ. The CDR3 runs to 14 residues. The CDR3 reads CASSLGAQGYGYTF. Here the CDR3 DNA reads TGCGCCAGCAGCTTGGGGGCGCAGGGCTATGGCTACACCTTC.

In regard to this clone: One end of the junction does not line up with germline, which may come from a read error. The chain recombines TRBV7-9 with TRBJ2-2; D gene uncertain. This CDR3 comprises 15 residues. Looked up from germline, CDR1 is SEHNR and CDR2 is FQNEAQ (reference sequence). The CDR3 is CSSSLSVANTGELFF. The CDR3 nucleotides are TGTTCCAGCAGCTTATCCGTAGCGAACACCGGGGAGCTGTTTTTT.

The gene calls are TRBV4-1 and TRBJ2-1, with 11 bases fitting TRBD2. Trimming cost V 3 bases and J 5 bases; bases outside gene matches: 6. Germline V gene data show CDR1 as MGHRA and CDR2 as YSYEKL. This CDR3 spans 16 amino acids. The CDR3 DNA reads TGCGCCAGCAGCCATGAACCGGGACTAGCGGACAATGAGCAGTTCTTC. Its protein product is CASSHEPGLADNEQFF.

There are a few counts of this clone. In nucleotides, the CDR3 is TGTGCCAGCAGCAATTTTCCCTCCCACGAGCAGTACTTC. This gives the protein CASSNFPSHEQYF. This sequence joins TRBV21-1 and TRBJ2-5; the table assigns TRBD2, which was not confirmed against the DNA. The J call may be wrong; the DNA end is better matched by TRBJ2-7. TRBV21-1 constitutes a pseudogene. The CDR3 runs 13 residues.

The CDR3 DNA is TGTGCCAGCAGTCCATCACTAGCGGGAGTCGGTGAGCAGTTCTTC. As protein: CASSPSLAGVGEQFF. The chain employs TRBV27 and TRBJ2-1; TRBD2 matches at 11 bases. Germline V lookup: CDR1 MNHEY, CDR2 SMNVEV (reference sequence). The CDR3 has 15 residues. V lost 5 bases, J lost 9 bases, and 9 bases stayed unmatched.